This TCR beta chain was identified in a study of T cells after yellow fever vaccination. In TCRdb, the 5' RACE reads were re-called with MiXCR into one record per CDR3 protein. The sample includes about 500,000 distinct CDR3 sequences, roughly a sixth seen only once; the top ten take around 16%. The study, taken as a whole, reports: The booster response re-showed most primary clones: approximately 95% CD4, approximately 85% CD8.

Of note for this clonotype: Its target is unknown.

Germline CDR1 and CDR2: SEHNR and FQNEAQ (reference sequence). CDR3 size: 16 residues. V lost 1 base, J lost 0 bases, and 12 bases lay in between. The sequence came from a man between 18 and 35 years old who received the YFV17D yellow fever vaccine. This chain connects TRBV7-9 to TRBJ1-2; a weak D match, TRBD1 (5 bases). The input for sequencing was PBMCs, taken more than 4 days after the first yellow fever vaccination. The DNA for the CDR3 is TGTGCCAGCAGCTTAGGCCTGACAGAATCTAACTATGGCTACACCTTC. Protein sequence: CASSLGLTESNYGYTF.